This T cell receptor (beta chain) was identified during a study of regulatory T cells in long-lasting Graves disease (dated by TCRdb to about 2021). With regard to the full study: Antithyroid drugs had been taken for less than 3 months by newly diagnosed Graves' disease patients. TCR sequencing covered about 13 persistent and around 20 newly diagnosed Graves' disease patients, some 33 samples in total. Peripheral blood TCR sequencing and RNA sequencing compared persistent Graves' disease patients with newly diagnosed Graves' disease patients. The study took place in China and was registered as a clinical trial.

Library preparation employed multiplex PCR. These reads were obtained on an Illumina HiSeq 4000. TCR beta libraries were built with iRepertoire HTBI primers and Arm-PCR amplification of CDR3 regions. PCR products were gel purified before sequencing. As for how the authors treated the data: A total of fewer than 80 TRBV and under 15 TRBJ segments were identified across samples and were used for gene usage analysis of CDR3 amino acid clonotypes. Filtered high-quality paired reads were merged into contigs using COPE and FqMerger. Contigs were aligned with BLAST to IMGT TRBV, TRBD and TRBJ reference genes, and CDR3 was defined per IMGT. Clonotypes above 0.1% frequency were classified as highly expanded clones. Repertoire diversity was measured by Shannon entropy, and V-J evenness by the Gini coefficient. Clonotypes shared by more than one individual were considered public. The public reads were quality trimmed at Q25 with fastp and then assembled into clones with MiXCR by TCRdb, keeping productive beta chains. Merged by CDR3 protein, the rows form single entries marked with the most common genes and DNA. The V and J calls and clone size come from TCRdb's table, not from the authors' own analysis. The sample data list roughly 430,000 distinct CDR3 sequences, and about 15% of these were observed just once. In total, the top ten clones hold about 11% of the sample.

The sample holds many counts of this clonotype. What this receptor recognizes is not known. Within one base of it there is no much larger clone, and no base qualities were kept. Reading the label with the study, this specimen's time point is: newly diagnosed GD, antithyroid drugs for less than 3 months. For both TCR sequencing and RNA sequencing, RNA was extracted from PBMCs in TRIzol. The diagnosis of Graves' disease followed American Thyroid Association guidelines. The patients came from an endocrinology department in Xi'an, China. From each patient, around 9 milliliters of peripheral blood was collected into an EDTA anticoagulant tube. Ficoll Paque Plus density gradient separation was used to isolate PBMCs, and no additional T cell sorting was done. An Agilent 2100 Bioanalyzer and agarose gel were used to assess RNA quality, and a NanoDrop 2000 was used to measure RNA concentration. V trim: 0 bases; J trim: 10 bases; unmatched bases: 19. The CDR3, from cysteine to phenylalanine, totals 19 residues. Kept here is only the CDR3 DNA, which spans 57 bases and is read in frame from base 1. From a lookup of the germline V gene, CDR1 and CDR2 are SGDLS and YYNGEE.

Study-level results and caveats: Lower TCR Shannon entropy and fewer highly expanded clones were observed in persistent Graves' disease patients than in newly diagnosed patients, which suggested clonal expansion. Because the primary lesion, thyroid tissue, could not be accessed, the study looked at peripheral blood alone. Sequencing and analysis were limited to the TCR beta chain. A larger number of public clonotypes was shared among persistent patients (more than 2,500) than among newly diagnosed patients (more than 850). Preferential use of TRBV28, TRBJ1-2 and TRBJ2-5 was observed in persistent disease, whereas TRBV20-1 and TRBJ2-1 were favored in newly diagnosed disease. As a limitation, the authors acknowledged that the small sample size may reduce accuracy.

These same data were also listed under a study on T cells in Graves' hyperthyroidism and ophthalmopathy. According to the second study: Stable Graves' hyperthyroidism was defined as no progression to ophthalmopathy during 18 months of follow-up. The hyperthyroidism patients were between 18 and 65 years old and newly diagnosed, with a disease duration of less than 2 months. Exclusion was applied to patients with uncontrolled infections, other autoimmune diseases, pregnancy or lactation. Clinical symptoms, serum thyroxine and TRAb, thyroid ultrasound, and orbital computed tomography formed the basis for the diagnoses. The first round of RT-PCR for the TCR CDR3 was performed with the HTBI primer set and the Qiagen OneStep RT-PCR kit. Most expanded thyroid clonotypes (frequency above 0.001) were also found in blood, which suggests that blood repertoires may mirror thyroid immune responses. Ophthalmopathy was separated from stable hyperthyroidism by a 13 V-J signature model, with approximately 86% sensitivity and about 84% specificity obtained in cross-validation and 80%/75% obtained in testing. During validation, the model predicted progression to ophthalmopathy a median of approximately 6 months ahead of onset, with almost 71% sensitivity and around 72% specificity. To identify TCR V-J signatures that set the groups apart, the researchers used a discovery cohort of 90 to 100 patients, made up of fewer than 50 with Graves' ophthalmopathy and about 60 with stable Graves' hyperthyroidism. An independent validation cohort of some 18 hyperthyroidism patients and about 15 patients who later progressed to ophthalmopathy tested prospective prediction of ophthalmopathy. The roughly 90 discovery patients were divided at random into training and test sets in a 7:3 ratio. Thyroid tissue and blood T-cell repertoires from about six Graves' hyperthyroidism patients were also compared in the study. After sampling, hyperthyroidism patients received methimazole starting at 30 mg daily, and ophthalmopathy patients received high-dose intravenous methylprednisolone. The libraries were constructed in a second round of multiplex PCR and then size-selected and purified. The libraries were sequenced on an Illumina HiSeq2000 using paired-end 100 bp reads. SOAPnuke was used to process the raw data, with reads discarded if the reads contained adapters or uncalled bases, had a mean Phred below 15, or lacked an exact constant-primer or identifier match. High-quality paired reads were merged using COPE v1.2.5, and each unique nucleotide sequence was defined as a clonotype. Clonotypes were aligned to IMGT TRBV, TRBD and TRBJ reference segments using MiTCR v1.1. The analysis was restricted to V-J combinations with a frequency above 0.0001, which together covered around 99% of the repertoires. The TCS score was defined as the ratio of F50 (clonal expansion) to E x V (chaos), calculated using BLOSUM62-based TCRdist between CDR3 peptides within each V-J. Welch's t-statistics and random forest reduced 514 V-J features to under 15, which were used in a naive Bayes classifier (R e1071). Sample size was not statistically predetermined, and blinding of investigators to group allocation was not performed. TCR Vbeta CDR3 sequencing of roughly 140 peripheral blood samples (43 ophthalmopathy, 75 to 85 hyperthyroidism and some 17 progressor patients) is reported in the paper.

Sample: peripheral blood mononuclear cells (PBMCs), taken at new diagnosis, from a patient treated with antithyroid drugs. This receptor chain uses TRBV9 and TRBJ1-1; a stretch of 12 junction bases matches TRBD1. This sequence was found in a young woman with Graves disease. Donor details come from another sample of the same person, matched by shared clones. The CDR3 reads CASSVVGTGGLTPKSRAFF. The sequenced DNA: TGTGCCAGCAGCGTAGTAGGGACAGGGGGCTTAACCCCAAAGTCCCGAGCTTTCTTT.